The next 16 T cell receptor beta chains were all read from a single sample in a study of CD8+ T cells in alopecia areata. RNA extraction and reverse transcription yielded cDNA as sequencing template. Clones were read by immunoSEQ multiplex PCR, and TCRdb kept only the in-frame ones, dropping some. The sample lists fewer than 150,000 clones, roughly 82% seen once, with 25% in the top ten. Stated treatment: oral pan-JAK inhibitor, 5-10 mg twice daily. This material consisted of CD8+ T cells sorted from blood, taken at week 4, from a patient treated with tofacitinib. The origin of the receptors is a human donor with alopecia areata.

This clone came up once. This rearrangement joins TRBV9 to TRBJ2-7; 7 nucleotides match TRBD1. Germline CDR1 and CDR2: SGDLS and YYNGEE. The V and J ends lost 4 bases and 3 bases, in that order; junction bases with no gene match: 7. The CDR3 consists of 14 residues. The CDR3 region has the DNA TGTGCCAGCAGCCGGACAGGCCTGGACTACGAGCAGTACTTC. Its protein product is CASSRTGLDYEQYF.

The chain links TRBV7-8 to TRBJ2-5; D unresolved. Looked up from germline, CDR1 is SGHVS and CDR2 is FQNEAQ. The CDR3 is made up of 15 amino acids. V was shortened by 5 bases and J by 2 bases, with 15 bases between the two germline ends. The DNA of the CDR3 is TGTGCCAGCAGCCCCCGCGGCCCGGTTCAAGAGACCCAGTACTTC. The encoded protein is CASSPRGPVQETQYF.

To note about this clone: In the same sample, other DNA sequences code for this CDR3. J is TRBJ1-1 and V is TRBV29-1; TRBD1 matches 8 bases. Germline V gene sequence: CDR1 SQVTM, CDR2 ANQGSEA. Losses at the gene ends were 7 bases for V and 1 base for J; bases not matched to a gene: 5. The CDR3 contains 13 residues. The CDR3 DNA sequence: TGCAGCGGACGACAGGGGCAGAACACTGAAGCTTTCTTT. Translating it yields CSGRQGQNTEAFF.

The chain links TRBV7-2 to TRBJ2-7; TRBD1 agrees at 7 bases. The V gene end was trimmed by 3 bases and the J gene end by 2 bases; junction bases not matched to a gene: 4. This CDR3 is 14 amino acids long. Per the germline V gene, CDR1 is SGHTA and CDR2 is FQGNSA. The CDR3 protein is CASSFGDSPYEQYF. In nucleotides, the CDR3 is TGTGCCAGCAGCTTCGGGGACAGTCCCTACGAGCAGTACTTC.

Only a few counts were recorded for this clone. The rearrangement links TRBV7-9 to TRBJ2-3, with a possible D match to TRBD1 (6 bases). V shed 5 bases and J shed 5 bases, with 20 bases lying between them. This CDR3 has 16 residues. Germline-derived CDR1 and CDR2 are SEHNR and FQNEAQ (reference sequence). The CDR3 protein is CASSAARTATVDTQYF. CDR3 bases: TGTGCCAGCAGCGCAGCCCGGACAGCGACTGTAGATACGCAGTATTTT.

This rearrangement joins TRBV30 to TRBJ2-3; D remains ambiguous. V lost 2 bases, J lost 2 bases, and 8 bases lay in between. CDR1 and CDR2 (germline): GTSNPN, SVGIG (reference sequence). The CDR3 has 13 amino acids. The CDR3 DNA reads as TGTGCCTGGAGTTGGCAGCCCACAGATACGCAGTATTTT. It is translated as CAWSWQPTDTQYF.

The CDR3 nucleotides read TGTGCCAGCAGTTGGGGGGACGAGCAGTACTTC. This gives the protein CASSWGDEQYF. This sequence joins TRBV6-5 and TRBJ2-7, with a tentative D call TRBD2 (6 bases). Per germline, CDR1 MNHEY and CDR2 SVGAGI. V was pared by 4 bases and J by 5 bases, with 6 bases between. This CDR3 has 11 residues.

This chain connects TRBV6-5 to TRBJ2-7; 8 nucleotides agree with TRBD2. This CDR3 contains 14 residues. With 11 bases clipped from V and 4 bases from J, the junction kept 13 bases outside the gene matches. The germline gives CDR1 MNHEY, CDR2 SVGAGI. CDR3 protein: CASRPRGGLYEQYF. The CDR3, as DNA: TGTGCCTCGAGACCTCGGGGGGGACTTTACGAGCAGTACTTC.

The chain joins TRBV5-6 to TRBJ2-1, with D perhaps TRBD2 (7 bases). CDR3 length: 15 residues. Trimming pared 4 bases from V and 6 bases from J, leaving 17 bases between. Germline loops: CDR1 SGHDT, CDR2 YYEEEE. This CDR3 is CASSESGGRFNEQFF. CDR3 DNA: TGTGCCAGCAGCGAGTCGGGGGGCCGGTTCAATGAGCAGTTCTTC.

This chain connects TRBV4-1 to TRBJ2-1, with 8 bases matching TRBD1. The V segment lost 1 base and the J segment 6 bases; nucleotides outside the gene matches: 5. CDR1 and CDR2 (germline): MGHRA, YSYEKL. The CDR3 length is 15 residues. In nucleotides, the CDR3 is TGCGCCAGCAGCCAAGTCGAGGACAGGGCCAATGAGCAGTTCTTC. It translates to CASSQVEDRANEQFF.

This chain connects TRBV5-1 to TRBJ2-1; D unresolved. Germline CDR1 reads SGHRS; CDR2 reads YFSETQ. Trimming took off 4 bases at V and 7 bases at J, with 18 bases between the two ends. The CDR3 runs to 15 residues. The CDR3 loop is CASSNGRGGINEQFF. The DNA for the CDR3 is TGCGCCAGCAGCAACGGAAGAGGTGGAATTAATGAGCAGTTCTTC. The variable domain in full, with the rest retrieved from reference TRBV5-1 and TRBJ2-1, is KAGVTQTPRYLIKTRGQQVTLSCSPISGHRSVSWYQQTPGQGLQFLFEYFSETQRNKGNFPGRFSGRQFSNSRSEMNVSTLELGDSALYLCASSNGRGGINEQFFGPGTRLTVL.

V usage is TRBV5-6 and J usage is TRBJ2-1; tentatively, D is TRBD1 or TRBD2 (6 bases each). The CDR3 contains 17 residues. Germline values: CDR1 SGHDT, CDR2 YYEEEE. Trimming removed 4 bases at V and 7 bases at J, with 24 bases between. CDR3 bases: TGTGCCAGCAGCGTTCTTGGTGGGGGGCGATTCGAAAATGAGCAGTTCTTC. Translated: CASSVLGGGRFENEQFF.

V and J are TRBV7-8 and TRBJ2-1, with D tentatively TRBD1 (5 bases). This CDR3 has 13 amino acids. Germline values: CDR1 SGHVS, CDR2 FQNEAQ. Trimming shortened V by 8 bases and J by 2 bases, and 10 bases separated the two germline ends. The CDR3 DNA reads TGTGCCAGCGGCAGGGCCCCCTACAATGAGCAGTTCTTC. The encoded protein is CASGRAPYNEQFF.

The gene calls are TRBV14 and TRBJ1-2, with D unresolved. The germline V and J ends were trimmed by 1 base and 8 bases, with 11 bases remaining between them. The V gene's germline CDR1 is SGHDN and CDR2 FVKESK. The CDR3 has 13 residues. As DNA, the CDR3 is TGTGCCAGCAGCCAAGGGGGTGGTAGCGGCTACACCTTC. Translation gives CASSQGGGSGYTF.

A single count supports this clone. The V gene is TRBV28, the J gene TRBJ2-6, with D possibly being TRBD2 (5 bases). Per germline, CDR1 MDHEN and CDR2 SYDVKM. The V gene lost 5 bases and the J gene lost 0 bases, with 14 bases spanning the gap. This CDR3 spans 17 amino acids. CDR3 DNA: TGTGCCAGCAGTGAGGTGGCTGGGAGCTCTGGGGCCAACGTCCTGACTTTC. This codes for CASSEVAGSSGANVLTF.

The gene calls are TRBV29-1 and TRBJ2-2; D unclear. Germline assignment: CDR1 SQVTM and CDR2 ANQGSEA. The CDR3 has 13 amino acids. Trimming left V 4 bases short and J 0 bases short, with 6 bases between. The CDR3 sequence is CSVVGANTGELFF. Here the CDR3 DNA reads TGCAGCGTTGTCGGCGCGAACACCGGGGAGCTGTTTTTT.